What follows describes a single T cell receptor beta chain. Germline V gives CDR1 KGHDR, CDR2 SFDVKD. The V gene lost 1 base and the J gene lost 7 bases, with 16 bases spanning the gap. CDR3 length: 16 residues. In the original analysis: Amplification of reference gene primers was used by the study to estimate nucleated cell counts. The data were produced by immunoSEQ multiplex PCR, yet TCRdb's version contains in-frame clones alone and is incomplete. The V and J calls and clone size come from that table; D and trimming were worked out from the DNA. Counted here are about 230,000 clones, 85% to 90% occurring once; the ten biggest clones make up under 3.5%. These data are taken from a study of blood T cell repertoires in COVID-19. Study in general: PBMCs, B-cell-depleted T cells, or T cells provided the cDNA or gDNA that made up the material.

This chain links TRBV24-1 with TRBJ2-1, with D maybe TRBD2 (5 bases). The receptor comes from a man aged 25-45 years with COVID-19, enrolled during active disease. Sequenced: peripheral blood. The CDR3: CATSDFHRTGRNEQFF. The CDR3 DNA follows: TGTGCCACCAGTGATTTCCATAGGACGGGAAGGAATGAGCAGTTCTTC.